Below are 32 T cell receptor beta chains sequenced from a single sample in a study of neurological immune-mediated disorders. TCRdb called the 5' RACE reads again in MiXCR, with one record for every CDR3 protein. The sample includes around 68,000 distinct CDR3 sequences, approximately 4.2% of them seen just once. Source material: PBMCs. These receptors were obtained from a man aged 50 or older with multiple sclerosis.

This clonotype has ten or more counts. The chain links TRBV12-3 or TRBV12-4 to TRBJ2-1; D gene uncertain. The ends were cut back, 6 bases at V and 5 bases at J, with 2 bases in the middle. This CDR3 has 10 amino acids. This chain's CDR3 is CASSNNEQFF. CDR3 bases: TGTGCCAGCAGCAACAATGAGCAGTTCTTC.

This clonotype has only a few counts. The junction departs from germline at one end; a sequencing error may be responsible. The chain joins TRBV7-9 to TRBJ1-5; D is ambiguous. CDR1 is SEHNR and CDR2 is FQNEAQ in the germline V gene (reference sequence). This CDR3 has 16 amino acids. The CDR3 loop reads CASSLAKSSGNQPQNF. The CDR3 DNA is TGTGCCAGCAGCTTAGCGAAGTCCTCGGGTAACCAGCCCCAGAATTTT.

This clonotype has just a few counts. The CDR3 region has the DNA TGCGCCAGCAGCCTGACAGTTGAGACCCAGTACTTC. This gives the protein CASSLTVETQYF. The chain joins TRBV5-1 to TRBJ2-5, with D possibly being TRBD1 (5 bases). Germline V lookup: CDR1 SGHRS, CDR2 YFSETQ. V dropped 4 bases and J dropped 5 bases, with 9 bases sitting between them. The CDR3 runs to 12 residues.

This clonotype was observed many times. The genes are TRBV7-9 and TRBJ2-5; D gene unclear. CDR3 length equals 15 residues. V dropped 0 bases and J dropped 4 bases, with 12 bases sitting between them. Germline V gene data show CDR1 as SEHNR and CDR2 as FQNEAQ (reference sequence). This CDR3 is CASSLALRRVETQYF. The CDR3 coding sequence is TGTGCCAGCAGCTTAGCGCTGAGACGTGTAGAGACCCAGTACTTC.

This clonotype has ten or more counts. The chain employs TRBV6-2 or TRBV6-3 and TRBJ2-1; 10 nucleotides align to TRBD2. The CDR3 is 15 residues long. Germline CDR1 and CDR2: MNHEY and SVGEGT. J lost 9 bases, V lost 3 bases, and 8 bases had no gene match. CDR3 coding DNA: TGTGCCAGCAGTTATTATAGCGGGGGGTCGGGTGAGCAGTTCTTC. Translating it yields CASSYYSGGSGEQFF.

This clonotype came up many times. The chain couples TRBV6-2 or TRBV6-3 to TRBJ2-1; tentative D call: TRBD2 (6 bases). Germline V lookup: CDR1 MNHEY, CDR2 SVGEGT. The germline V and J ends were trimmed by 0 bases and 4 bases, with 16 bases remaining between them. The CDR3 sequence is 17 residues long. This chain's CDR3 is CASSYSIFRSGYNEQFF. The DNA for the CDR3 is TGTGCCAGCAGTTACTCGATATTTAGAAGCGGGTACAATGAGCAGTTCTTC.

The table lists this clonotype with many counts. V is TRBV29-1 and J is TRBJ2-3; no firm D call. CDR3 length: 14 residues. V gave up 4 bases and J gave up 2 bases, with 13 bases separating them. Germline V gene data show CDR1 as SQVTM and CDR2 as ANQGSEA. The CDR3 here is CSVVNPTPTDTQYF. As DNA, the CDR3 is TGCAGCGTTGTCAACCCTACCCCCACAGATACGCAGTATTTT.

This clonotype was observed at least ten times. The gene calls are TRBV3-1 and TRBJ1-6; D gene uncertain. CDR1 and CDR2 from the germline V gene are LGHDT and YNNKEL (reference sequence). V was pared by 0 bases and J by 9 bases, with 3 bases between. The CDR3 length is 12 residues. Here the CDR3 reads CASSQDGSPLHF. The CDR3 DNA reads as TGTGCCAGCAGCCAAGATGGTTCACCCCTCCACTTT.

This clonotype came up many times. The CDR3: CASSHSGGATKETQYF. The CDR3 DNA sequence: TGCGCCAGCAGCCACAGCGGGGGGGCGACCAAAGAGACCCAGTACTTC. The chain employs TRBV4-1 and TRBJ2-5, with 10 bases that match TRBD2. J was trimmed by 3 bases and V by 3 bases; bases with no gene match: 7. There are 16 residues in the CDR3. The germline gives CDR1 MGHRA, CDR2 YSYEKL.

This clonotype was found a few times. The rearrangement joins TRBV10-3 to TRBJ2-2, with TRBD2 matching 7 bases. V was clipped by 4 bases and J by 1 base; unmatched bases: 0. This CDR3 is 14 amino acids long. The germline CDR1 and CDR2 sequences are ENHRY and SYGVKD. The CDR3 coding sequence is TGTGCCATCAGTGGCGGGGGGAACACCGGGGAGCTGTTTTTT. Encoded protein: CAISGGGNTGELFF.

This clonotype was observed many times. The chain couples TRBV20-1 to TRBJ2-3; D ambiguous. Deletions cut 3 bases from V and 2 bases from J, with 12 bases between. This CDR3 is built from 14 residues. Germline CDR1 and CDR2: DFQATT and SNEGSKA (reference sequence). CDR3 loop: CSARFRITTDTQYF. In DNA, the CDR3 is TGCAGTGCTAGGTTCAGGATAACCACAGATACGCAGTATTTT.

This clonotype was found many times. The CDR3 reads CASSPRDRRNEQFF. CDR3 nucleotides: TGTGCCAGCAGCCCCCGGGACCGACGAAATGAGCAGTTCTTC. The chain links TRBV7-2 to TRBJ2-1; D possibly uses TRBD1 or TRBD2 (5 bases each). Per the germline V gene, CDR1 is SGHTA and CDR2 is FQGNSA. V was shortened by 5 bases and J by 7 bases, with 15 bases between the two germline ends. This CDR3 is 14 amino acids long.

In this sample, this clonotype turned up a few times. The chain joins TRBV20-1 to TRBJ1-3; D remains unclear. The V and J ends lost 4 bases and 4 bases respectively, with 5 bases between them. The CDR3 runs to 11 residues. CDR1 and CDR2 (germline): DFQATT, SNEGSKA (reference sequence). The CDR3 loop is CSATIGNTIYF. The CDR3 nucleotides read TGCAGTGCTACCATCGGAAACACCATATATTTT.

In its sample, this clonotype was seen many times. The gene calls are TRBV5-6 and TRBJ2-2, with D unresolved. The CDR3 contains 14 residues. CDR1 and CDR2 from the germline V gene are SGHDT and YYEEEE. V lost 0 bases, J lost 3 bases, and 6 bases lay in between. CDR3 protein: CASSLEADTGELFF. The CDR3 nucleotides are TGTGCCAGCAGCTTGGAGGCGGACACCGGGGAGCTGTTTTTT.

This clonotype was found many times. The chain has TRBV20-1 and TRBJ1-2; D is unresolved. The CDR3 totals 12 residues. V lost 3 bases and J 0 bases, leaving 5 bases between the germline ends. In germline, CDR1 is DFQATT, CDR2 SNEGSKA (reference sequence). The CDR3 loop reads CSASLANYGYTF. CDR3 bases: TGCAGTGCTAGTCTCGCTAACTATGGCTACACCTTC.

This clonotype was recorded many times. The CDR3, as DNA: TGTGCCAGCAGCCCCAGTCCGTCGTTCAGGGAAAAACTGTTTTTT. Its protein is CASSPSPSFREKLFF. This chain connects TRBV7-8 to TRBJ1-4; D is uncertain. This CDR3 comprises 15 residues. Germline CDR1 reads SGHVS; CDR2 reads FQNEAQ. The germline V and J ends were trimmed by 5 bases and 8 bases, with 18 bases remaining between them.

This clonotype was seen many times. CDR3 protein: CSASYTLGVLTEAFF. CDR3 nucleotides: TGCAGTGCTAGTTACACACTAGGGGTTTTGACTGAAGCTTTCTTT. This chain links TRBV20-1 with TRBJ1-1, with D maybe TRBD1 (5 bases). This CDR3 is built from 15 residues. Germline CDR1 reads DFQATT; CDR2 reads SNEGSKA (reference sequence). The V gene lost 3 bases and the J gene lost 5 bases, with 19 bases spanning the gap.

This clonotype was counted ten times or more. This chain joins TRBV7-2 and TRBJ2-3; D might be TRBD1 (5 bases). Germline values: CDR1 SGHTA, CDR2 FQGNSA. The length of the CDR3 is 14 residues. The V and J ends lost 1 base and 4 bases respectively, with 9 bases between them. The CDR3 DNA reads as TGTGCCAGCAGCTTAGGCAACAGGCCAGATACGCAGTATTTT. Residues: CASSLGNRPDTQYF.

The table lists this clonotype with many counts. The chain uses TRBV7-3 and TRBJ2-3; TRBD2 aligns across 8 bases. Germline lookup yields CDR1 SGHTA and CDR2 FQGTGA. The junction had 9 bases not matched to a gene; V was cut back by 5 bases and J by 2 bases. The CDR3 spans 16 residues. CDR3 sequence reads: CASSHPSGGATDTQYF. Here the CDR3 DNA reads TGTGCCAGCAGCCACCCGTCCGGGGGGGCCACAGATACGCAGTATTTT. The entire variable domain, with the rest obtained from reference TRBV7-3 and TRBJ2-3, is as follows: GAGVSQTPSNKVTEKGKYVELRCDPISGHTALYWYRQSLGQGPEFLIYFQGTGAADDSGLPNDRFFAVRPEGSVSTLKIQRTERGDSAVYLCASSHPSGGATDTQYFGPGTRLTVL.

This clonotype was observed at least ten times. The V call is TRBV20-1, the J call TRBJ2-1; D gene unclear. This CDR3 is 17 amino acids long. V was pared by 0 bases and J by 0 bases, with 15 bases between. The germline CDR1 and CDR2 sequences are DFQATT and SNEGSKA (reference sequence). The CDR3 DNA is TGCAGTGCTAGAGATCTGCGAGGTACGAGCTCCTACAATGAGCAGTTCTTC. This codes for CSARDLRGTSSYNEQFF.

On this clonotype itself: This may arise from a read error, as a much more abundant clone is one base away. The rearrangement joins TRBV28 to TRBJ1-1; D ambiguous. Germline loops: CDR1 MDHEN, CDR2 SYDVKM. The CDR3 runs 13 residues. The CDR3 nucleotides read TGTGTCAGCAGTCACGAGGGATATACTGAAGCTTTCTTT. It specifies CVSSHEGYTEAFF.

This clonotype appeared many times. CDR3 in DNA: TGCGCCAGCAGCCAGGTCGGGACAGGGTCAAATGAAAAACTGTTTTTT. This codes for CASSQVGTGSNEKLFF. V gene TRBV4-1 combines with J gene TRBJ1-4; 9 bases match TRBD1. J lost 5 bases, V lost 3 bases, and 7 bases had no gene match. There are 16 residues in the CDR3. Germline V gives CDR1 MGHRA, CDR2 YSYEKL.

This clonotype was seen many times. The chain combines TRBV4-1 with TRBJ2-7, with 10 bases aligning to TRBD2. Trimming cost V 1 base and J 6 bases; bases outside gene matches: 9. The CDR3 runs 16 residues. The germline V gene encodes CDR1 MGHRA and CDR2 YSYEKL. CDR3 DNA: TGCGCCAGCAGCCAAGCACCCCAGCGGGGGGGCTTCGAGCAGTACTTC. It codes for CASSQAPQRGGFEQYF.

This clonotype was observed many times. The chain's CDR3 is CSANKDRPTEAFF. The CDR3 DNA follows: TGCAGTGCAAACAAAGACAGGCCGACTGAAGCTTTCTTT. The rearrangement links TRBV20-1 to TRBJ1-1, with a tentative D call TRBD1 (6 bases). The CDR3 is 13 residues long. Germline V gives CDR1 DFQATT, CDR2 SNEGSKA (reference sequence). V dropped 6 bases and J dropped 5 bases, with 16 bases sitting between them.

This clonotype was seen repeatedly, ten times or more. The chain combines TRBV4-3 with TRBJ2-7; the match to TRBD1 covers 10 bases. Per germline, CDR1 LGHNA and CDR2 YSLEER. CDR3 length equals 16 residues. J lost 1 base, V lost 0 bases, and 3 bases had no gene match. CDR3 sequence reads: CASSQDWTGGSYEQYF. The CDR3 DNA reads as TGCGCCAGCAGCCAAGATTGGACAGGGGGATCCTACGAGCAGTACTTC.

Ten or more counts support this clonotype. The germline gene is not matched at one end of the junction; a read error may be the cause. The chain links TRBV3-1 to TRBJ1-5; 9 bases agree with TRBD1. The CDR3 covers 14 residues. In germline, CDR1 is LGHDT, CDR2 YNNKEL (reference sequence). The CDR3 loop is CASSRQGDNQPQNF. The CDR3 bases are TGTGCCAGCAGTCGACAGGGGGACAATCAGCCCCAGAATTTT. Looking up the rest from reference TRBV3-1 and TRBJ1-5 gives the full variable domain: DTAVSQTPKYLVTQMGNDKSIKCEQNLGHDTMYWYKQDSKKFLKIMFSYNNKELIINETVPNRFSPKSPDKAHLNLHINSLELGDSAVYFCASSRQGDNQPQNFGDGTRLSIL.

This clonotype was seen repeatedly, ten times or more. The chain has TRBV6-5 and TRBJ1-3; maybe TRBD1 (6 bases). V lost 5 bases, J lost 0 bases, and 11 bases lay in between. Germline lookup yields CDR1 MNHEY and CDR2 SVGAGI. This CDR3 has 15 amino acids. CDR3 bases: TGTGCCAGCAGTCCCAGACAGGCCTCTGGAAACACCATATATTTT. Translated, it gives CASSPRQASGNTIYF.

Ten or more counts support this clonotype. The CDR3 loop is CASSLSPGDTQYF. The CDR3 DNA is TGTGCCAGCAGCTTATCTCCCGGAGATACGCAGTATTTT. The V gene is TRBV7-2, the J gene TRBJ2-3; D gene unclear. The germline V gene encodes CDR1 SGHTA and CDR2 FQGNSA. The ends were cut back, 2 bases at V and 5 bases at J, with 8 bases in the middle. The CDR3 sequence is 13 residues long.

On this clonotype: This could be a read error, since a much larger clone is one nucleotide away. The rearrangement links TRBV7-6 to TRBJ2-2, with D possibly TRBD1 on 5 matching bases. The CDR3 contains 16 residues. Trimming shortened V by 2 bases and J by 5 bases, and 15 bases separated the two germline ends. The germline gives CDR1 SGHVS, CDR2 FNYEAQ. CDR3 loop: CASSLPEQGKTGELFF. The CDR3 region has the DNA TGTGCCAGCAGCTTACCCGAGCAGGGAAAAACCGGGGAGCTGTTTTTT.

Many counts were recorded for this clonotype. The J gene is TRBJ1-5, the V gene TRBV12-3 or TRBV12-4; D remains unclear. CDR3 size: 13 residues. V gave up 6 bases and J gave up 15 bases, with 21 bases separating them. The DNA of the CDR3 is TGTGCCAGCAGCCCCAGTATGAGGGATGAGTGGCATTTT. Translation: CASSPSMRDEWHF.

V gene TRBV11-2 combines with J gene TRBJ2-4; tentative D call: TRBD1 (6 bases). Trimming took 5 bases from V and 7 from J, leaving 18 bases between them. CDR3 size: 15 residues. Germline V gives CDR1 SGHAT, CDR2 FQNNGV. The CDR3 loop reads CASSPRGGKVNIQYF. The CDR3 region has the DNA TGTGCCAGCAGCCCTCGAGGGGGAAAGGTCAACATTCAGTACTTC. Together with reference TRBV11-2 and TRBJ2-4, the CDR3 gives the full variable domain: EAGVAQSPRYKIIEKRQSVAFWCNPISGHATLYWYQQILGQGPKLLIQFQNNGVVDDSQLPKDRFSAERLKGVDSTLKIQPAKLEDSAVYLCASSPRGGKVNIQYFGAGTRLSVL.

A remark on this clonotype: Given a much more abundant clone one base away, this may be a read error. The chain recombines TRBV20-1 with TRBJ1-4; possible D gene TRBD1, 6 bases. CDR3 length equals 12 residues. The germline CDR1 and CDR2 sequences are DFQATT and SNEGSKA (reference sequence). CDR3 bases: TGCAGTGGCCGCACAGGGAATGACAAACTGTTTTTT. Translating it yields CSGRTGNDKLFF.